The TCR beta chain under discussion was sequenced for a study of T cell responses to AZD1222 COVID-19 vaccine. The protocol was immunoSEQ multiplex PCR, while the TCRdb copy is restricted to in-frame clones and leaves out a portion. The sample shows roughly 180,000 clones, around 92% of them seen only once. The study's findings and limits: Samples come after the peak T cell response, not at day 14. Just a handful of people given AZD1222 tested seropositive at baseline. A rise in Spike-specific TCR breadth and depth followed two AZD1222 doses.

Second-dose intervals near 4 or 12 weeks were combined. Concerning this clone: What it recognizes is unknown.

CDR3 size: 12 residues. The V end was cut by 1 base, the J end by 3 bases, with 6 bases between. Germline V CDR1 and CDR2: GTSNPN, SVGIG (reference sequence). This receptor was identified in an adult who received the AZD1222 COVID-19 vaccine. This sample comprised peripheral blood, obtained 28 days after the second AZD1222 dose. The chain recombines TRBV30 with TRBJ2-5; no clear D gene. CDR3 protein: CAWSGGKETQYF. Here the CDR3 DNA reads TGTGCCTGGAGTGGAGGTAAAGAGACCCAGTACTTC.